Each of the 11 T cell receptor beta chains below was sequenced from the same sample in a study of shared clonotypes between healthy human individuals (dated by TCRdb to between 2020 and 2021). Receptor amplification or capture employed the immunoSEQ multiplex PCR assay. The source is immuneACCESS, and TCRdb retained only in-frame sequences with V and J called. Part of the clones is not carried over; for the studies checked, unresolved V genes explain less than half of this, and the remainder is unexplained. Within this sample are 2 million to 2.5 million clones, with approximately 95% of them counted one time only. In total, the top ten clones hold roughly 0.13% of the sample. Sequenced material: naive CD4+ T cells sorted from blood. Taken with the paper, the label for cell subset or site translates to: CD45RA+ positively selected. All receptors come from a young man in good health.

The V call is TRBV5-4, the J call TRBJ2-2; 7 bases line up with TRBD1. Germline V lookup: CDR1 SGHNT, CDR2 YYREEE (reference sequence). The CDR3 totals 15 residues. Trimming at V came to 3 bases and at J to 6 bases, leaving 8 bases not matched to a gene. Written as DNA, the CDR3 is TGTGCCAGCAGCTCACAGGGGAAGACTGCCGGGGAGCTGTTTTTT. This gives the protein CASSSQGKTAGELFF.

This clone was seen a single time. The chain joins TRBV10-3 to TRBJ2-7; D perhaps matches TRBD1 (5 bases). The CDR3 runs to 13 residues. Per germline, CDR1 ENHRY and CDR2 SYGVKD. V shed 6 bases and J shed 0 bases, with 9 bases lying between them. In nucleotides, the CDR3 is TGTGCCATCAGCAGACAGAGCTCCTACGAGCAGTACTTC. This sequence encodes CAISRQSSYEQYF.

This chain uses TRBV5-6 with TRBJ2-1, with 9 bases that match TRBD1. CDR3 length equals 15 residues. Per germline, CDR1 SGHDT and CDR2 YYEEEE. With V trimmed by 6 bases and J by 3 bases, 7 bases remained unmatched. The CDR3 sequence is CASTLLTGGYNEQFF. The CDR3 DNA sequence: TGTGCCAGCACCCTCTTGACAGGGGGCTACAATGAGCAGTTCTTC. The full variable domain, its missing parts supplied by reference TRBV5-6 and TRBJ2-1, is DAGVTQSPTHLIKTRGQQVTLRCSPKSGHDTVSWYQQALGQGPQFIFQYYEEEERQRGNFPDRFSGHQFPNYSSELNVNALLLGDSALYLCASTLLTGGYNEQFFGPGTRLTVL.

The genes are TRBV5-1 and TRBJ2-1; no reliable D call. The CDR3 runs 13 residues. V was clipped by 4 bases and J by 5 bases, with 10 bases between them. In germline, CDR1 is SGHRS, CDR2 YFSETQ. CDR3 in amino acids: CASSEPLNNEQFF. CDR3 in DNA: TGCGCCAGCAGCGAGCCCCTAAACAATGAGCAGTTCTTC. Full variable domain (remainder filled in from reference TRBV5-1 and TRBJ2-1): KAGVTQTPRYLIKTRGQQVTLSCSPISGHRSVSWYQQTPGQGLQFLFEYFSETQRNKGNFPGRFSGRQFSNSRSEMNVSTLELGDSALYLCASSEPLNNEQFFGPGTRLTVL.

This chain links TRBV7-9 with TRBJ2-5, with D perhaps being TRBD1 or TRBD2 (6 bases each). The length of the CDR3 is 13 residues. CDR1 and CDR2 (germline): SEHNR, FQNEAQ (reference sequence). V was cut by 3 bases and J by 5 bases, with 10 bases left in between. CDR3 nucleotide sequence: TGTGCCAGCAGCTTGTCGGGGGCGGAGACCCAGTACTTC. This sequence encodes CASSLSGAETQYF.

The chain links TRBV6-5 to TRBJ1-6; D unresolved. CDR1 MNHEY and CDR2 SVGAGI come from the germline V gene. The CDR3 length is 15 residues. Trimming removed 11 bases from V and 7 bases from J, with 21 bases in between. The DNA for the CDR3 is TGTGCCTGCAAGGGAATCGACGGTAGGAATTCACCCCTCCACTTT. Translating gives CACKGIDGRNSPLHF.

This clone was recorded only once. The chain uses TRBV11-2 and TRBJ2-4; no firm D call. V lost 4 bases and J 8 bases, leaving 15 bases between the germline ends. The CDR3 runs to 14 residues. Per the germline V gene, CDR1 is SGHAT and CDR2 is FQNNGV. CDR3 sequence: CASSYDGGRDIQYF. In DNA form, the CDR3 reads TGTGCCAGCAGCTACGACGGTGGAAGGGACATTCAGTACTTC.

Remarks on this clone: The junction does not match germline at one end; this may be a read error. The V and J genes are TRBV7-7 and TRBJ2-5, with D hard to call. This CDR3 comprises 14 residues. In germline, CDR1 is SSHAT, CDR2 FNYEAQ (reference sequence). CDR3 coding DNA: TGTGCTAGCAGCTTGTTGAGTAGCAGGGAGACCCAGTACTTC. As protein: CASSLLSSRETQYF.

The chain couples TRBV19 to TRBJ1-6, with D possibly TRBD1 on 6 matching bases. Trimming took off 10 bases at V and 6 bases at J, with 10 bases between the two ends. There are 12 residues in the CDR3. Germline-derived CDR1 and CDR2 are LNHDA and SQIVND (reference sequence). The CDR3 loop is CATRDTNSPLHF. CDR3 in DNA: TGTGCCACCCGGGACACTAATTCACCCCTCCACTTT.

This chain connects TRBV19 to TRBJ2-3; D gene ambiguous. This CDR3 has 13 residues. CDR1 LNHDA and CDR2 SQIVND come from the germline V gene (reference sequence). V shed 10 bases and J shed 1 base, with 12 bases lying between them. The chain's CDR3 is CATSGWGTDTQYF. In DNA, the CDR3 is TGTGCCACCTCCGGGTGGGGCACAGATACGCAGTATTTT.

The gene calls are TRBV7-3 and TRBJ1-5, with 8 bases aligning to TRBD1. Germline assignment: CDR1 SGHTA and CDR2 FQGTGA. This CDR3 spans 21 amino acids. V was clipped by 5 bases and J by 7 bases; unmatched bases: 28. The CDR3 coding sequence is TGTGCCAGCAGCCTTGGTAAACGGGACAGGAACTTTCCGTTTTGTGGGCAGCCCCAGCATTTT. It translates to CASSLGKRDRNFPFCGQPQHF.